The present T cell receptor (beta chain) was sequenced within a study of control samples from healthy donors and cancer patients. Clones were read by immunoSEQ multiplex PCR, and TCRdb kept only the in-frame ones, dropping some. The table has about 170,000 clones, approximately 90% seen once. CDR1 is SGHRS and CDR2 is YFSETQ in the germline V gene. This CDR3 is 18 amino acids long. V gave up 3 bases and J gave up 2 bases, with 22 bases separating them. The rearrangement links TRBV5-1 to TRBJ2-3; D tentatively reads TRBD1 or TRBD2 (5 bases each). This TCR was sampled from a young man in good health. The sample was blood. The CDR3 spells CASSWGFSGSTYTDTQYF. CDR3 in DNA: TGCGCCAGCAGCTGGGGGTTTTCGGGGAGTACTTACACAGATACGCAGTATTTT.